The 21 T cell receptor beta chains given below trace back to one sample, sequenced in a study of Ad26.COV2.S vaccination and SARS-CoV-2 variants listed by TCRdb under 2021. Libraries were prepared through the immunoSEQ multiplex PCR assay. TCRdb took over this immuneACCESS table, retaining in-frame rearrangements with V and J assigned. Such tables are incomplete; in checked studies, under half of the missing clones stem from an unresolved V gene, and the remainder is unexplained. Within this sample are 320,000 or so clones, with about 90% of them counted one time only. Around 5.5% of the sample lies in the top ten. The intended sense of this specimen's treatment or condition label: some 19 received Ad26.COV2.S at low or high dose, single or two shots; roughly five received placebo; per-sample allocation not given. Repertoires of vaccine and placebo recipients were sequenced from samples taken on day 63 after the first injection.

This specimen consisted of peripheral blood, obtained in a trial of Ad26.COV2.S vaccine versus placebo. These receptors were obtained from a person aged 18-65 years who received the Ad26.COV2.S COVID-19 vaccine or a placebo.

This CDR3 is CASSYSGGSEAFF. The CDR3 nucleotides are TGTGCCAGCAGTTACTCCGGGGGGTCTGAAGCTTTCTTT. V usage is TRBV6-5 and J usage is TRBJ1-1, with D tentatively TRBD1 (5 bases). Trimming removed 0 bases from V and 6 bases from J, with 8 bases in between. The CDR3 runs to 13 residues. The germline V gene encodes CDR1 MNHEY and CDR2 SVGAGI.

This clone was recorded only once. J is TRBJ1-6 and V is TRBV6-1, with D possibly matching TRBD1 (5 bases). Germline V gives CDR1 MNHNS, CDR2 SASEGT. The CDR3 length is 16 residues. Between the trimmed V and J ends, which lost 8 bases and 0 bases, there was a span of 14 bases. The CDR3 loop reads CASGGGRSSYNSPLHF. CDR3 bases: TGTGCCAGCGGTGGGGGACGGAGCTCCTATAATTCACCCCTCCACTTT.

Details on this clone: It is likely a read error, because the conserved phenylalanine at the end of the CDR3 is missing. The DNA is left out, because the CDR3 cannot be placed on it with certainty; the CDR3 is given as TCRdb lists it. The chain links TRBV3-1 (or the pseudogene TRBV3-2) to TRBJ2-7. The germline V gene encodes CDR1 LGHDT and CDR2 YNNKEL (reference sequence). The CDR3 is 13 amino acids long, termini counted. CDR3 region: CASSQGTLEASPD.

The V gene is TRBV7-2, the J gene TRBJ2-7, with D perhaps assigned TRBD1 or TRBD2 (5 bases each). Germline-derived CDR1 and CDR2 are SGHTA and FQGNSA. CDR3 length equals 14 residues. Deletions cut 0 bases from V and 3 bases from J, with 9 bases between. The CDR3 loop is CASSLAEGYYEQYF. DNA of the CDR3: TGTGCCAGCAGCTTAGCCGAGGGGTACTACGAGCAGTACTTC.

For this clone: Distinct nucleotide sequences in the sample also encode this CDR3. This sequence joins TRBV5-1 and TRBJ1-1; no clear D. The V and J ends lost 0 bases and 0 bases respectively, with 3 bases between them. CDR3 length: 13 residues. Germline values: CDR1 SGHRS, CDR2 YFSETQ. The CDR3 region is CASSLVVNTEAFF. The CDR3 region has the DNA TGCGCCAGCAGCTTGGTTGTGAACACTGAAGCTTTCTTT.

This rearrangement joins TRBV4-2 to TRBJ1-6; TRBD1 matches at 10 bases. Germline CDR1 reads LGHNA; CDR2 reads YNFKEQ. This CDR3 is 16 amino acids long. The ends lost 4 bases at V and 8 bases at J; junction bases unmatched: 8. CDR3 DNA: TGTGCCAGCAGCCCGGGACAGGGGCCCACTGATTCACCCCTCCACTTT. This encodes CASSPGQGPTDSPLHF.

The J gene is TRBJ2-7, the V gene TRBV13, with unresolved D. Germline loops: CDR1 PRHDT, CDR2 FYEKMQ (reference sequence). Trimming took off 0 bases at V and 6 bases at J, with 9 bases between the two ends. The CDR3 is 13 amino acids. DNA for the CDR3: TGTGCCAGCAGCTTAGGCGTGGGTCGCGAGCAGTACTTC. It yields the protein CASSLGVGREQYF.

The chain has TRBV19 and TRBJ2-7; D gene uncertain. Germline loops: CDR1 LNHDA, CDR2 SQIVND (reference sequence). V was shortened by 5 bases and J by 2 bases, with 13 bases between the two germline ends. This CDR3 comprises 14 residues. CDR3 in DNA: TGTGCCAGTAGTCCCGGCGACAAGACCTACGAGCAGTACGTC. This encodes CASSPGDKTYEQYV.

V is TRBV14 and J is TRBJ2-7; 9 bases line up with TRBD2. CDR1 and CDR2 (germline): SGHDN, FVKESK. Trimming cost V 5 bases and J 1 base; bases outside gene matches: 12. This CDR3 spans 17 amino acids. CDR3 amino acids: CASSAGTSYWGSYEQYV. The CDR3 nucleotides are TGTGCCAGCAGCGCCGGGACTAGCTATTGGGGATCCTACGAGCAGTACGTC.

This clone occurred once. The chain recombines TRBV9 with TRBJ2-5; 7 bases fit TRBD2. Per germline, CDR1 SGDLS and CDR2 YYNGEE. Trimming took 4 bases from V and 5 from J; bases not matched to a gene: 2. The CDR3 covers 12 residues. The CDR3: CASSRSGETQYF. The CDR3 nucleotides read TGTGCCAGCAGCCGTAGCGGGGAGACCCAGTACTTC. Full variable domain (missing parts from reference TRBV9 and TRBJ2-5): DSGVTQTPKHLITATGQRVTLRCSPRSGDLSVYWYQQSLDQGLQFLIQYYNGEERAKGNILERFSAQQFPDLHSELNLSSLELGDSALYFCASSRSGETQYFGPGTRLLVL.

The J gene is TRBJ1-2, the V gene TRBV7-6; 9 nucleotides agree with TRBD1. This CDR3 has 16 residues. J was trimmed by 3 bases and V by 5 bases; bases with no gene match: 10. Germline-derived CDR1 and CDR2 are SGHVS and FNYEAQ. DNA for the CDR3: TGTGCCAGCAGCCCGCACCGGGACAGGGCGGACTATGGCTACACCTTC. As protein: CASSPHRDRADYGYTF.

V usage is TRBV15 and J usage is TRBJ2-2; D tentatively reads TRBD1 or TRBD2 (5 bases each). In germline, CDR1 is LNHNV, CDR2 YYDKDF (reference sequence). V was pared by 0 bases and J by 6 bases, with 8 bases between. CDR3 length: 14 residues. CDR3 protein: CATSRDRDAGELFF. The DNA of the CDR3 is TGTGCCACCAGCAGAGACCGGGACGCCGGGGAGCTGTTTTTT.

J is TRBJ2-5 and V is TRBV9; D is ambiguous. This CDR3 is built from 13 residues. The germline V gene encodes CDR1 SGDLS and CDR2 YYNGEE. The V gene lost 5 bases and the J gene lost 3 bases, with 11 bases spanning the gap. Here the CDR3 reads CASRGPSEETQYF. CDR3 bases: TGTGCCAGCAGAGGGCCTTCGGAAGAGACCCAGTACTTC.

The chain combines TRBV6-2 or TRBV6-3 with TRBJ2-7; 8 bases agree with TRBD2. This CDR3 is built from 17 residues. The ends lost 0 bases at V and 4 bases at J; junction bases unmatched: 11. Germline lookup yields CDR1 MNHEY and CDR2 SVGEGT. CDR3 amino acids: CASSYSKSGTSLYEQYV. The CDR3 coding sequence is TGTGCCAGCAGTTACTCGAAAAGTGGGACTAGTCTATACGAGCAGTACGTC.

The V call is TRBV6-2 or TRBV6-3, the J call TRBJ1-1; no definite D call. CDR3 size: 15 residues. V was pared by 2 bases and J by 1 base, with 11 bases between. Germline V lookup: CDR1 MNHEY, CDR2 SVGEGT. CDR3 nucleotides: TGTGCCAGCAGTTACACCGGGAAAGGGAACACTGAAGCTTTCTTT. It translates to CASSYTGKGNTEAFF.

This chain connects TRBV19 to TRBJ1-2; the D gene is possibly TRBD1 (5 bases). CDR3 length: 13 amino acids. V lost 6 bases and J lost 4, with 12 bases in between. Looked up from germline, CDR1 is LNHDA and CDR2 is SQIVND (reference sequence). As DNA, the CDR3 is TGTGCCAGTAGGGTTTCGGGGGTCTATGGCTACACCTTC. Its translation: CASRVSGVYGYTF. Full variable domain (remainder filled in from reference TRBV19 and TRBJ1-2): DGGITQSPKYLFRKEGQNVTLSCEQNLNHDAMYWYRQDPGQGLRLIYYSQIVNDFQKGDIAEGYSVSREKKESFPLTVTSAQKNPTAFYLCASRVSGVYGYTFGSGTRLTVV.

The chain couples TRBV6-1 to TRBJ1-3, with unresolved D. From germline, CDR1 is MNHNS and CDR2 SASEGT. This CDR3 has 15 residues. Trimming stripped 3 bases from V and 1 base from J, with 10 bases between. CDR3 DNA: TGTGCCAGCAGTGACCTTACAGTTTCTGGAAACACCATATATTTT. It translates to CASSDLTVSGNTIYF.

The chain links TRBV7-9 to TRBJ1-5; no definite D call. Germline assignment: CDR1 SEHNR and CDR2 FQNEAQ (reference sequence). This CDR3 has 13 residues. V lost 5 bases to trimming and J lost 3 bases, with 8 bases between them. The CDR3 region is CASSREDNQPQHF. The DNA of the CDR3 is TGTGCCAGCAGCCGGGAGGACAATCAGCCCCAGCATTTT.

This chain's CDR3 is CASSRGPNEKLFF. The CDR3 DNA is TGCGCCAGCAGCAGGGGGCCTAATGAAAAACTGTTTTTT. The chain employs TRBV4-1 and TRBJ1-4; TRBD1 aligns across 7 bases. J lost 3 bases, V lost 5 bases, and 0 bases had no gene match. CDR3 size: 13 residues. From germline, CDR1 is MGHRA and CDR2 YSYEKL.

The chain combines TRBV18 with TRBJ1-1; 7 nucleotides line up with TRBD1. V shed 5 bases and J 2 bases; nucleotides not matched to a gene: 8. Per the germline V gene, CDR1 is KGHSH and CDR2 is LQKENI. This CDR3 region has 15 residues. The CDR3 sequence: CASSTSGTANTEAFF. CDR3 nucleotides: TGTGCCAGCTCAACTTCGGGGACAGCCAACACTGAAGCTTTCTTT.

The CDR3 DNA is TGCGCCAGCAGCCAAGGAAGGGGGCCGGTGGGCACTGAAGCTTTCTTT. It is translated as CASSQGRGPVGTEAFF. The chain has TRBV4-1 and TRBJ1-1; 7 bases are shared with TRBD1. CDR1 and CDR2 from the germline V gene are MGHRA and YSYEKL. The length of the CDR3 is 16 residues. Trimming took 1 base from V and 4 from J; bases not matched to a gene: 9.